This T cell receptor (beta chain) was captured in a study of cytomegalovirus exposure and HLA in healthy donors. The PCR was carried out with 60 Vbeta primers and 13 Jbeta primers. Generated by immunoSEQ multiplex PCR, the TCRdb table keeps only in-frame clones and is missing some. The table has about 140,000 clones, about 85% seen once. As regards this clone: Other DNA sequences in this specimen translate into the identical CDR3.

Sample: PBMCs. This TCR was sampled from a female donor in good health and CMV-seronegative.

CDR3 coding DNA: TGCGCCAGCAGCCAAGAGGGACAGGGCTACGAGCAGTACTTC. The encoded protein is CASSQEGQGYEQYF. The chain uses TRBV4-1 and TRBJ2-7, with 9 bases fitting TRBD1. Germline V gene lookup returns CDR1 MGHRA and CDR2 YSYEKL. V shed 0 bases, J shed 3 bases, and the junction held 0 bases outside the gene matches. The CDR3 length is 14 residues.